Below are 30 T cell receptor beta chains sequenced from a single sample in a study of blood T cell repertoires in COVID-19. Sequencing was performed with immunoSEQ multiplex PCR; in TCRdb, only in-frame clones are kept and a portion is missing. Of fewer than 300,000 clones in the sample, roughly 87% are singletons; the top ten hold about 14%. Sequenced input: peripheral blood. The receptors here all came from a human donor in a cohort sampled during active COVID-19.

The chain has TRBV29-1 and TRBJ2-7, with 7 bases aligning to TRBD1. After removal of 5 bases from V and 6 bases from J, the junction contained 10 bases not matched to a gene. Germline V CDR1 and CDR2: SQVTM, ANQGSEA. The CDR3 totals 13 residues. This chain's CDR3 is CSVKMTGPREQYF. In DNA form, the CDR3 reads TGCAGCGTTAAAATGACAGGGCCGCGCGAGCAGTACTTC.

This clone showed up just once. Distinct nucleotide sequences in the sample also encode this CDR3. J is TRBJ1-5 and V is TRBV15, with D possibly matching TRBD1 (5 bases). In germline, CDR1 is LNHNV, CDR2 YYDKDF (reference sequence). CDR3 length: 14 amino acids. V shed 1 base and J shed 6 bases, with 10 bases lying between them. Here the CDR3 DNA reads TGTGCCACCAGCAGAGGGGGGGAGGGTCAGCCCCAGCATTTT. This gives the protein CATSRGGEGQPQHF.

The rearrangement links TRBV6-6 to TRBJ2-3; maybe TRBD1 (6 bases). Between the trimmed V and J ends, which lost 5 bases and 1 base, there was a span of 10 bases. The CDR3 spans 14 residues. Germline V lookup: CDR1 MNHNY, CDR2 SVGAGI (reference sequence). CDR3 coding DNA: TGTGCCAGCAGTACAGGGATCGGCACAGATACGCAGTATTTT. Translating gives CASSTGIGTDTQYF.

The chain is built from TRBV9 and TRBJ1-6, with D perhaps TRBD1 (6 bases). V lost 5 bases to trimming and J lost 7 bases, with 13 bases between them. The CDR3 length is 14 residues. CDR1 and CDR2 (germline): SGDLS, YYNGEE. The CDR3 coding sequence is TGTGCCAGCAGAGACGACAGGTCGAATTCACCCCTCCACTTT. Its translation is CASRDDRSNSPLHF.

This clone was counted at least ten times. The V and J genes are TRBV6-6 and TRBJ1-5, with TRBD1 as a possible D gene (5 bases). The germline V gene has CDR1 MNHNY and CDR2 SVGAGI (reference sequence). The CDR3 covers 17 residues. V lost 5 bases, J lost 0 bases, and 17 bases lay in between. The CDR3, as DNA: TGTGCCAGCAGTCCCCAGGGCAGAGCCTATAGCAATCAGCCCCAGCATTTT. As protein: CASSPQGRAYSNQPQHF.

This chain uses TRBV27 with TRBJ2-3, with D tentatively TRBD2 (6 bases). The CDR3 consists of 14 residues. Deletions cut 8 bases from V and 2 bases from J, with 14 bases between. Germline V lookup: CDR1 MNHEY, CDR2 SMNVEV (reference sequence). This chain's CDR3 is CASHRTDYTDTQYF. Here the CDR3 DNA reads TGTGCCAGCCATAGGACGGACTACACAGATACGCAGTATTTT.

The J gene is TRBJ1-4, the V gene TRBV5-4, with 7 bases matching TRBD1. V was pared by 4 bases and J by 8 bases, with 11 bases of the junction left unmatched. The CDR3 has 15 amino acids. CDR1 and CDR2 from the germline V gene are SGHNT and YYREEE (reference sequence). The CDR3 protein is CASSTTDRAGEKLFF. CDR3 in DNA: TGTGCCAGCAGCACTACAGACAGGGCGGGCGAAAAACTGTTTTTT.

The chain combines TRBV7-8 with TRBJ1-5; D not certain. The CDR3 extends over 14 amino acids. The ends were cut back, 3 bases at V and 5 bases at J, with 11 bases in the middle. Germline V gene sequence: CDR1 SGHVS, CDR2 FQNEAQ. CDR3 nucleotides: TGTGCCAGCAGCTTCTCCCGTCAGGATCAGCCCCAGCATTTT. Translated, it gives CASSFSRQDQPQHF. The variable domain in full, with the rest retrieved from reference TRBV7-8 and TRBJ1-5, is GAGVSQSPRYKVAKRGQDVALRCDPISGHVSLFWYQQALGQGPEFLTYFQNEAQLDKSGLPSDRFFAERPEGSVSTLKIQRTQQEDSAVYLCASSFSRQDQPQHFGDGTRLSIL.

V gene TRBV6-1 combines with J gene TRBJ2-3, with a tentative D call TRBD2 (6 bases). Germline V CDR1 and CDR2: MNHNS, SASEGT. This CDR3 region has 16 residues. V gave up 2 bases and J gave up 2 bases, with 14 bases separating them. CDR3 in DNA: TGTGCCAGCAGTGAAACGGCGGGATGGGCCACAGATACGCAGTATTTT. Amino acids: CASSETAGWATDTQYF.

The rearrangement links TRBV19 to TRBJ1-1; 10 positions match TRBD1. The CDR3 is 15 amino acids. The junction had 9 bases not matched to a gene; V was cut back by 10 bases and J by 1 base. CDR1 is LNHDA and CDR2 is SQIVND in the germline V gene (reference sequence). The CDR3 DNA follows: TGTGCCACCAACCCTGGGACAGGGGCGAACACTGAAGCTTTCTTT. Translation gives CATNPGTGANTEAFF.

The chain is built from TRBV15 and TRBJ2-6; no definite D call. CDR1 is LNHNV, CDR2 YYDKDF, per germline (reference sequence). Deletions cut 5 bases from V and 1 base from J, with 6 bases between. The CDR3 loop spans 14 amino acids. CDR3 sequence reads: CATSQFSGANVLTF. The CDR3 nucleotides read TGTGCCACCAGCCAATTTTCTGGGGCCAACGTCCTGACTTTC.

Only one count was recorded for this clone. The chain has TRBV18 and TRBJ1-1; D call uncertain. This CDR3 is built from 14 residues. Germline CDR1 and CDR2: KGHSH and LQKENI. V was clipped by 4 bases and J by 5 bases, with 14 bases between them. Here the CDR3 DNA reads TGTGCCAGCTCACTGGACTATCAATCGACTGAAGCTTTCTTT. It codes for CASSLDYQSTEAFF.

CDR3 nucleotide sequence: TGTGCCAGCAGCCACCCCCGGACTAGCGGGAGCACAGATACGCAGTATTTT. Translating it yields CASSHPRTSGSTDTQYF. V gene TRBV7-9 combines with J gene TRBJ2-3; 11 positions agree with TRBD2. The germline V gene encodes CDR1 SEHNR and CDR2 FQNEAQ (reference sequence). This CDR3 is 17 amino acids long. The V segment lost 5 bases and the J segment 0 bases; nucleotides outside the gene matches: 7.

The rearrangement joins TRBV27 to TRBJ1-5, with D perhaps matching TRBD1 (6 bases). V lost 8 bases to trimming and J lost 2 bases, with 22 bases between them. The CDR3 has 17 amino acids. The germline V gene encodes CDR1 MNHEY and CDR2 SMNVEV (reference sequence). DNA of the CDR3: TGTGCCAGCCGTTCCCTAGGGGGGGCGTTGGGCAATCAGCCCCAGCATTTT. This gives the protein CASRSLGGALGNQPQHF.

The rearrangement links TRBV15 to TRBJ2-5; weak D call: TRBD2 (5 bases). Trimming pared 1 base from V and 2 bases from J, leaving 14 bases between. Germline loops: CDR1 LNHNV, CDR2 YYDKDF (reference sequence). CDR3 length equals 16 residues. The CDR3 sequence is CATSRASGSKQETQYF. As DNA, the CDR3 is TGTGCCACCAGCAGAGCATCGGGGTCCAAACAAGAGACCCAGTACTTC.

The V and J genes are TRBV28 and TRBJ2-2; D perhaps matches TRBD2 (6 bases). The CDR3 is made up of 14 amino acids. In germline, CDR1 is MDHEN, CDR2 SYDVKM. V was clipped by 5 bases and J by 6 bases, with 13 bases between them. The CDR3 nucleotides read TGTGCCAGCAGTGTAACTAGCTTCCCCGGGGAGCTGTTTTTT. Protein product: CASSVTSFPGELFF.

The chain links TRBV5-8 to TRBJ2-5; possibly TRBD1 for D (6 bases). The V gene's germline CDR1 is SGHTS and CDR2 YDEGEE. The CDR3 spans 15 residues. V was pared by 0 bases and J by 4 bases, with 13 bases between. This CDR3 is CASSLGTARSETQYF. DNA for the CDR3: TGTGCCAGCAGCTTGGGGACAGCTAGGTCAGAGACCCAGTACTTC. Filled out from reference TRBV5-8 and TRBJ2-5, the complete variable domain reads EAGVTQSPTHLIKTRGQQATLRCSPISGHTSVYWYQQALGLGLQFLLWYDEGEERNRGNFPPRFSGRQFPNYSSELNVNALELEDSALYLCASSLGTARSETQYFGPGTRLLVL.

As to this clone: This specimen includes other DNA sequences encoding the same CDR3. The chain couples TRBV7-6 to TRBJ2-2; 7 nucleotides agree with TRBD1. Germline-derived CDR1 and CDR2 are SGHVS and FNYEAQ. This CDR3 spans 15 amino acids. With V trimmed by 4 bases and J by 5 bases, 7 bases remained unmatched. The CDR3 sequence: CASSSRQGVTGELFF. CDR3 sequence (DNA): TGTGCCAGCAGCTCCAGACAGGGTGTAACCGGGGAGCTGTTTTTT.

The J gene is TRBJ2-5, the V gene TRBV5-6, with 11 positions matching TRBD2. This CDR3 contains 15 residues. Unmatched junction bases numbered 8, after V lost 5 bases and J lost 5 bases. Germline values: CDR1 SGHDT, CDR2 YYEEEE. The CDR3 nucleotides are TGTGCCAGCAGGAGTAGCGGGAGGGCCTGGGAGACCCAGTACTTC. Its protein product is CASRSSGRAWETQYF.

This clone occurred once. The V gene is TRBV2, the J gene TRBJ1-4; D is uncertain. The CDR3 extends over 14 amino acids. The germline V gene has CDR1 SNHLY and CDR2 FYNNEI. V lost 4 bases to trimming and J lost 0 bases, with 6 bases between them. This CDR3 reads CASSVGTTNEKLFF. The CDR3 DNA is TGTGCCAGCAGTGTCGGGACAACTAATGAAAAACTGTTTTTT.

The chain employs TRBV3-1 (or the pseudogene TRBV3-2) and TRBJ2-1; no reliable D call. The CDR3 consists of 11 residues. Germline assignment: CDR1 LGHDT and CDR2 YNNKEL (reference sequence). Trimming left V 1 base short and J 10 bases short, with 5 bases between. This chain's CDR3 is CASSQGTEQFF. The CDR3 bases are TGTGCCAGCAGCCAAGGAACAGAGCAGTTCTTC.

This sequence joins TRBV4-1 and TRBJ1-2; maybe TRBD1 (6 bases). V was cut by 3 bases and J by 6 bases, with 17 bases left in between. CDR1 is MGHRA, CDR2 YSYEKL, per germline. The CDR3 is 15 amino acids. CDR3 sequence (DNA): TGCGCCAGCAGCCAGGCAAGGGGGGGGAGGGATGGCTACACCTTC. This translates into CASSQARGGRDGYTF.

V is TRBV29-1 and J is TRBJ1-1, with 10 bases identical to TRBD1. CDR1 and CDR2 from the germline V gene are SQVTM and ANQGSEA. The CDR3 length is 13 residues. Losses at the gene ends were 6 bases for V and 5 bases for J; bases not matched to a gene: 6. CDR3 DNA sequence: TGCAGCGTAGGGACAGGGGAAGGAACTGAAGCTTTCTTT. Translation gives CSVGTGEGTEAFF.

J is TRBJ1-5 and V is TRBV3-1 (or the pseudogene TRBV3-2); possibly TRBD1 for D (6 bases). Germline V gene data show CDR1 as LGHDT and CDR2 as YNNKEL (reference sequence). Trimming removed 4 bases at V and 6 bases at J, with 10 bases between. CDR3 length equals 13 residues. This CDR3 reads CASSPGHSQPQHF. The CDR3 coding sequence is TGTGCCAGCAGCCCGGGACACTCTCAGCCCCAGCATTTT.

This clone was counted only a few times. The CDR3 reads CASSPTTSGGYNEQFF. CDR3 coding DNA: TGTGCCAGCAGCCCGACTACCTCGGGCGGGTACAATGAGCAGTTCTTC. The J gene is TRBJ2-1, the V gene TRBV9; a possible D gene is TRBD2 (5 bases). There are 16 residues in the CDR3. Germline V gene data show CDR1 as SGDLS and CDR2 as YYNGEE. The V and J ends lost 4 bases and 4 bases respectively, with 18 bases between them.

The rearrangement joins TRBV2 to TRBJ1-1; D possibly corresponds to TRBD1 (6 bases). The CDR3 is 12 residues long. Germline V gene data show CDR1 as SNHLY and CDR2 as FYNNEI. The V end lost 8 bases, the J end lost 5 bases, and 12 bases lay between the germline ends. In nucleotides, the CDR3 is TGTGCCAGCGACTGGGGGCGAACTGAAGCTTTCTTT. Translating it yields CASDWGRTEAFF.

This clone came up once. The chain couples TRBV5-1 to TRBJ2-5, with 10 bases aligning to TRBD2. The germline V gene has CDR1 SGHRS and CDR2 YFSETQ. V lost 3 bases and J lost 1; bases outside the gene matches: 12. There are 18 residues in the CDR3. CDR3 sequence reads: CASSSHTSGAQIQETQYF. The CDR3 nucleotides are TGCGCCAGCAGCTCTCATACTAGCGGGGCACAAATCCAAGAGACCCAGTACTTC.

The rearrangement links TRBV15 to TRBJ2-7, with 14 nucleotides matching TRBD2. J lost 5 bases, V lost 4 bases, and 4 bases had no gene match. CDR1 and CDR2 from the germline V gene are LNHNV and YYDKDF (reference sequence). The CDR3 loop spans 15 amino acids. CDR3: CATSTLGLAGDEQYF. In DNA form, the CDR3 reads TGTGCCACCAGCACCTTGGGACTAGCGGGAGACGAGCAGTACTTC. Complete variable domain (other parts from reference TRBV15 and TRBJ2-7): DAMVIQNPRYQVTQFGKPVTLSCSQTLNHNVMYWYQQKSSQAPKLLFHYYDKDFNNEADTPDNFQSRRPNTSFCFLDIRSPGLGDTAMYLCATSTLGLAGDEQYFGPGTRLTVT.

The sample holds one count of this clone. This sequence joins TRBV6-5 and TRBJ1-5; D call uncertain. CDR1 is MNHEY and CDR2 is SVGAGI in the germline V gene. Trimming pared 0 bases from V and 1 base from J, leaving 7 bases between. The CDR3 sequence is 15 residues long. The CDR3 reads CASSYSLASNQPQHF. Written as DNA, the CDR3 is TGTGCCAGCAGTTACTCCCTAGCGAGCAATCAGCCCCAGCATTTT.

This chain joins TRBV19 and TRBJ2-1; possible D gene TRBD2, 6 bases. This CDR3 comprises 14 residues. Germline loops: CDR1 LNHDA, CDR2 SQIVND (reference sequence). Trimming left V 9 bases short and J 4 bases short, with 16 bases between. CDR3 loop: CASSRRDSYNEQFF. The CDR3 DNA reads as TGTGCCAGCAGTCGTAGGGACTCTTACAATGAGCAGTTCTTC. Filled out from reference TRBV19 and TRBJ2-1, the complete variable domain reads DGGITQSPKYLFRKEGQNVTLSCEQNLNHDAMYWYRQDPGQGLRLIYYSQIVNDFQKGDIAEGYSVSREKKESFPLTVTSAQKNPTAFYLCASSRRDSYNEQFFGPGTRLTVL.